This TCR beta chain was found in a study of blood T cells in healthy people across ages. Healthy Caucasian individuals from Russia aged about 6 to 100 were enrolled as donors. It was roughly 10 milliliters of peripheral blood that were drawn from each donor. Primers used in a second PCR of roughly 6 to 11 cycles were a sample-barcoded 5' primer and a J-beta primer mix. TCRdb fed the 5' RACE reads into MiXCR, producing one record per CDR3 protein. The sample contains fewer than 900,000 distinct CDR3 sequences, around 36% of which appear only once. General observations from the study: PBMCs were not sorted, which prevented a conclusive comparison of naive versus antigen-experienced cells.

This CDR3 has 12 amino acids. Germline CDR1 SGHRS, CDR2 YFSETQ. V was shortened by 4 bases and J by 12 bases, with 16 bases between the two germline ends. This clonotype was detected a few times. The antigen remains undetermined. The chain recombines TRBV5-1 with TRBJ2-5, with D possibly matching TRBD1 (6 bases). The clonotype comes from a man between 18 and 35 years old in good health. The specimen sequenced was blood. CDR3 region: CASSPSEGQKYF. For the CDR3, the DNA is TGCGCCAGCAGCCCGAGTGAGGGACAAAAGTACTTC.